These 29 T cell receptor beta chains originate from one sample sequenced in a study of T cells in Graves' hyperthyroidism and ophthalmopathy. Template material for amplifying TCR beta CDR3 regions consisted of RNA transcripts. First-round RT-PCR with HTBI primers amplified the TCR CDR3 region. TCRdb processed the multiplex PCR reads anew with MiXCR; each CDR3 protein has one entry. The repertoire includes around 200,000 distinct CDR3 sequences, 15% to 20% of them detected once, and approximately 28% sits in the top ten. Sequenced input: blood. These receptors were obtained from a woman between 45 and 65 years old with Graves' hyperthyroidism.

V gene TRBV7-6 combines with J gene TRBJ1-4; 10 nucleotides line up with TRBD1. Germline V gives CDR1 SGHVS, CDR2 FNYEAQ. V trimming: 6 bases; J trimming: 8 bases; junction bases outside the gene matches: 6. This CDR3 has 14 amino acids. CDR3 loop: CASSRDRGGEKLFF. The CDR3 DNA sequence: TGTGCCAGCAGTAGGGACAGGGGAGGCGAAAAACTGTTTTTT.

This clonotype was observed many times. The J gene is TRBJ2-3, the V gene TRBV7-2; tentatively, D is TRBD1 or TRBD2 (6 bases each). V dropped 3 bases and J dropped 4 bases, with 8 bases sitting between them. The CDR3 has 13 residues. The V gene's germline CDR1 is SGHTA and CDR2 FQGNSA. The CDR3 is CASSLGGPDTQYF. The CDR3 DNA follows: TGTGCCAGCAGCTTGGGGGGCCCAGATACGCAGTATTTT.

This clonotype was observed many times. The chain has TRBV11-2 and TRBJ1-1; D is unresolved. Looked up from germline, CDR1 is SGHAT and CDR2 is FQNNGV. This CDR3 has 13 residues. Trimming pared 2 bases from V and 5 bases from J, leaving 9 bases between. In DNA form, the CDR3 reads TGTGCCAGCAGCTTATTGCCGGGAACTGAAGCTTTCTTT. Translating it yields CASSLLPGTEAFF.

This clonotype was seen at least ten times. V usage is TRBV4-1 and J usage is TRBJ1-2; the D is unclear. Germline CDR1 and CDR2: MGHRA and YSYEKL. Deletions cut 1 base from V and 4 bases from J, with 16 bases between. There are 16 residues in the CDR3. The CDR3 coding sequence is TGCGCCAGCAGCCAAGCCCACGTATCGGGTGTCTATGGCTACACCTTC. Its translation: CASSQAHVSGVYGYTF.

This clonotype was recorded at least ten times. The CDR3 reads CATLQGHQRPRPTDTQYF. DNA of the CDR3: TGTGCCACCCTTCAGGGACATCAGCGACCTCGCCCGACAGATACGCAGTATTTT. V is TRBV28 and J is TRBJ2-3; maybe TRBD1 (6 bases). V was pared by 10 bases and J by 3 bases, with 29 bases between. The CDR3 has 18 amino acids. The V gene's germline CDR1 is MDHEN and CDR2 SYDVKM. Looking up the rest from reference TRBV28 and TRBJ2-3 gives the full variable domain: DVKVTQSSRYLVKRTGEKVFLECVQDMDHENMFWYRQDPGLGLRLIYFSYDVKMKEKGDIPEGYSVSREKKERFSLILESASTNQTSMYLCATLQGHQRPRPTDTQYFGPGTRLTVL.

This clonotype was picked up many times. The V call is TRBV27, the J call TRBJ1-6; no clear D. The CDR3 contains 15 residues. V was clipped by 5 bases and J by 6 bases, with 14 bases between them. CDR1 and CDR2 (germline): MNHEY, SMNVEV (reference sequence). CDR3: CASSRKIRSNSPLHF. CDR3 nucleotide sequence: TGTGCCAGCAGTAGAAAGATCCGGTCTAATTCACCCCTCCACTTT.

This clonotype appeared many times. The DNA of the CDR3 is TGTGCCAGCAGCCCGGGAATAGGCTATGGCTACACCTTC. Its translation is CASSPGIGYGYTF. The chain couples TRBV6-1 to TRBJ1-2; D is unclear. V gave up 6 bases and J gave up 4 bases, with 12 bases separating them. Germline values: CDR1 MNHNS, CDR2 SASEGT. This CDR3 contains 13 residues.

This clonotype was recorded only once. This may be a read error, as it is one base from a much larger clone. This chain links TRBV19 with TRBJ1-2; D remains ambiguous. Germline V gene lookup returns CDR1 LNHDA and CDR2 SQIVND (reference sequence). The V and J ends lost 1 base and 9 bases respectively, with 9 bases between them. The CDR3 spans 12 residues. CDR3 coding DNA: TGTGCCAGTAGTATAGGAGTTTATTGCTACACCTTC. Amino acids: CASSIGVYCYTF. Based on the CDR3 plus reference TRBV19 and TRBJ1-2, the full variable domain is DGGITQSPKYLFRKEGQNVTLSCEQNLNHDAMYWYRQDPGQGLRLIYYSQIVNDFQKGDIAEGYSVSREKKESFPLTVTSAQKNPTAFYLCASSIGVYCYTFGSGTRLTVV.

This clonotype was counted once. The rearrangement links TRBV28 to TRBJ1-1; D gene ambiguous. Trimming took 8 bases from V and 1 from J, leaving 17 bases between them. The CDR3 has 15 residues. Germline CDR1 MDHEN, CDR2 SYDVKM. The CDR3 bases are TGTGCCAGCTCCCTCCTCGCCCGTGGGAACACTGAAGCTTTCTTT. This encodes CASSLLARGNTEAFF.

This clonotype was seen at least ten times. The chain links TRBV12-3 or TRBV12-4 to TRBJ2-7; tentatively, D is TRBD1 or TRBD2 (5 bases each). This CDR3 contains 13 residues. V lost 2 bases to trimming and J lost 6 bases, with 11 bases between them. CDR3 in amino acids: CASSLRRQGEQYF. The CDR3 region has the DNA TGTGCCAGCAGTTTAAGGAGGCAGGGCGAGCAGTACTTC.

This clonotype was recorded at least ten times. V gene TRBV6-1 combines with J gene TRBJ1-4, with D perhaps matching TRBD1 (6 bases). The length of the CDR3 is 15 residues. Per germline, CDR1 MNHNS and CDR2 SASEGT. The V end was cut by 5 bases, the J end by 8 bases, with 18 bases between. The CDR3 reads CASSPVGGLLEKLFF. The CDR3 bases are TGTGCCAGCAGTCCGGTTGGGGGCTTATTGGAAAAACTGTTTTTT.

The rearrangement joins TRBV9 to TRBJ2-2; D unclear. Germline values: CDR1 SGDLS, CDR2 YYNGEE. With 0 bases removed from V and 1 base from J, the gap between germline ends came to 7 bases. The CDR3 contains 15 residues. CDR3 residues: CASSVAGMNTGELFF. In DNA form, the CDR3 reads TGTGCCAGCAGCGTAGCCGGAATGAACACCGGGGAGCTGTTTTTT.

This clonotype has ten or more counts. In DNA, the CDR3 is TGCGCCAGCAGCTACCTACAGGGAAAAGCTTTCTTT. Amino acids: CASSYLQGKAFF. This sequence joins TRBV5-1 and TRBJ1-1, with D tentatively TRBD1 (6 bases). V gave up 3 bases and J gave up 9 bases, with 12 bases separating them. The CDR3 sequence is 12 residues long. Germline CDR1 SGHRS, CDR2 YFSETQ.

In its sample, this clonotype was seen many times. One junction end does not reproduce the germline sequence, and a read error may be involved. The chain combines TRBV7-9 with TRBJ1-2; D uncertain. The CDR3 length is 14 residues. CDR1 SEHNR and CDR2 FQNEAQ come from the germline V gene (reference sequence). This CDR3 reads CASSPASINYGHTF. The CDR3 DNA sequence: TGTGCCAGCAGCCCCGCCAGCATAAACTATGGCCACACCTTC.

This clonotype was seen many times. The rearrangement uses TRBV6-5 and TRBJ2-3; a weak D match, TRBD1 (6 bases). CDR3 size: 16 residues. Germline CDR1 is MNHEY and CDR2 is SVGAGI. Trimming took 0 bases from V and 6 from J, leaving 16 bases between them. The DNA of the CDR3 is TGTGCCAGCAGTTACTCACCCCTTAACAGGGCGGATACGCAGTATTTT. Protein: CASSYSPLNRADTQYF.

This clonotype was recorded at least ten times. J is TRBJ1-5 and V is TRBV5-1; no firm D call. Trimming removed 5 bases from V and 3 bases from J, with 15 bases in between. CDR1 and CDR2 (germline): SGHRS, YFSETQ. The CDR3 has 15 amino acids. CDR3 in amino acids: CASRLKEGPNQPQHF. In DNA, the CDR3 is TGCGCCAGCAGACTCAAGGAGGGCCCCAATCAGCCCCAGCATTTT.

Only one count was recorded for this clonotype. The V call is TRBV6-1, the J call TRBJ2-7; TRBD1 agrees at 9 bases. This CDR3 comprises 14 residues. Germline trimming cut 3 bases from V and 3 bases from J; bases unmatched to any gene: 3. From germline, CDR1 is MNHNS and CDR2 SASEGT. CDR3 bases: TGTGCCAGCAGTGAGGGACAGGGCGTCTACGAGCAGTACTTC. Its protein product is CASSEGQGVYEQYF.

This clonotype was counted many times. This chain uses TRBV20-1 with TRBJ1-1; no firm D call. The CDR3 totals 13 residues. V dropped 5 bases and J dropped 5 bases, with 15 bases sitting between them. Germline V gives CDR1 DFQATT, CDR2 SNEGSKA (reference sequence). In DNA form, the CDR3 reads TGCAGTGCTCGACCGGGGTTGAGGACTGAAGCTTTCTTT. It yields the protein CSARPGLRTEAFF.

The V and J genes are TRBV10-3 and TRBJ2-5, with TRBD2 identical over 7 bases. CDR1 ENHRY and CDR2 SYGVKD come from the germline V gene. This CDR3 comprises 16 residues. Unmatched junction bases numbered 8, after V lost 0 bases and J lost 4 bases. CDR3 protein: CAISESGRAGGETQYF. The DNA of the CDR3 is TGTGCCATCAGTGAGTCGGGGAGGGCAGGAGGAGAGACCCAGTACTTC.

The rearrangement joins TRBV28 to TRBJ1-3; 10 bases fit TRBD1. V was pared by 5 bases and J by 2 bases, with 3 bases of the junction left unmatched. The CDR3 runs to 15 residues. Germline CDR1 reads MDHEN; CDR2 reads SYDVKM. The DNA of the CDR3 is TGTGCCAGCAGTCCTGGGACAGGGGCTGGAAACACCATATATTTT. The encoded protein is CASSPGTGAGNTIYF.

V usage is TRBV5-1 and J usage is TRBJ2-7; no clear D. The CDR3 loop spans 16 amino acids. Trimming stripped 2 bases from V and 0 bases from J, with 15 bases between. From germline, CDR1 is SGHRS and CDR2 YFSETQ. CDR3 protein: CASSFSQVSPSYEQYF. In nucleotides, the CDR3 is TGCGCCAGCAGCTTCTCCCAGGTCTCTCCCTCCTACGAGCAGTACTTC. Using reference TRBV5-1 and TRBJ2-7 for the parts outside the CDR3, the full variable domain is KAGVTQTPRYLIKTRGQQVTLSCSPISGHRSVSWYQQTPGQGLQFLFEYFSETQRNKGNFPGRFSGRQFSNSRSEMNVSTLELGDSALYLCASSFSQVSPSYEQYFGPGTRLTVT.

The rearrangement uses TRBV20-1 and TRBJ1-1, with D unresolved. Germline V lookup: CDR1 DFQATT, CDR2 SNEGSKA (reference sequence). The V end was cut by 4 bases, the J end by 6 bases, with 30 bases between. The CDR3 contains 18 residues. CDR3 region: CSANPNTGSNLVLPEAFF. CDR3 DNA sequence: TGCAGTGCTAACCCTAATACGGGGAGCAACCTAGTCTTACCTGAAGCTTTCTTT.

This clonotype was seen more than once but under ten times. This chain joins TRBV4-1 and TRBJ2-3; D uncertain. Germline CDR1 MGHRA, CDR2 YSYEKL. Deletions cut 3 bases from V and 0 bases from J, with 7 bases between. The CDR3 runs 14 residues. CDR3 in amino acids: CASSQSPSTDTQYF. DNA of the CDR3: TGCGCCAGCAGCCAGTCCCCTAGCACAGATACGCAGTATTTT.

The CDR3 loop reads CASLLGGEEEKLFF. The CDR3 DNA follows: TGTGCCAGCCTACTTGGAGGTGAGGAAGAAAAACTGTTTTTT. This chain joins TRBV19 and TRBJ1-4; D is uncertain. There are 14 residues in the CDR3. Per the germline V gene, CDR1 is LNHDA and CDR2 is SQIVND (reference sequence). Trimming pared 9 bases from V and 8 bases from J, leaving 19 bases between.

This clonotype was observed many times. The V call is TRBV5-1, the J call TRBJ2-3; D possibly corresponds to TRBD1 (5 bases). Germline V gives CDR1 SGHRS, CDR2 YFSETQ. V dropped 0 bases and J dropped 2 bases, with 10 bases sitting between them. This CDR3 contains 15 residues. In DNA, the CDR3 is TGCGCCAGCAGCTTGGGGCAGGGCCTCACAGATACGCAGTATTTT. This codes for CASSLGQGLTDTQYF.

At least ten counts were recorded for this clonotype. The chain employs TRBV18 and TRBJ1-3; D uncertain. Trimming removed 4 bases from V and 2 bases from J, with 9 bases in between. Germline V gene data show CDR1 as KGHSH and CDR2 as LQKENI. CDR3 size: 14 residues. The CDR3 DNA follows: TGTGCCAGCTCACAGGAGACTACTGGAAACACCATATATTTT. Its translation: CASSQETTGNTIYF. Filled out from reference TRBV18 and TRBJ1-3, the complete variable domain reads NAGVMQNPRHLVRRRGQEARLRCSPMKGHSHVYWYRQLPEEGLKFMVYLQKENIIDESGMPKERFSAEFPKEGPSILRIQQVVRGDSAAYFCASSQETTGNTIYFGEGSWLTVV.

Many counts were recorded for this clonotype. This chain links TRBV7-8 with TRBJ1-2; D is ambiguous. CDR1 SGHVS and CDR2 FQNEAQ come from the germline V gene. The length of the CDR3 is 12 residues. The V and J ends lost 1 base and 5 bases respectively, with 5 bases between them. The CDR3: CASSLDAYGYTF. The CDR3 bases are TGTGCCAGCAGCTTAGATGCGTATGGCTACACCTTC.

This clonotype was seen ten or more times. The chain links TRBV10-3 to TRBJ2-4, with 7 bases lining up with TRBD2. Trimming took 6 bases from V and 9 from J; bases not matched to a gene: 14. The CDR3 covers 15 residues. Germline CDR1 reads ENHRY; CDR2 reads SYGVKD. Here the CDR3 reads CAISSLEAGAGIQYF. CDR3 nucleotides: TGTGCCATCAGCTCATTGGAGGCGGGAGCAGGCATTCAGTACTTC.

The chain couples TRBV4-2 to TRBJ2-7, with 9 bases lining up with TRBD1. Germline CDR1 LGHNA, CDR2 YNFKEQ. CDR3 length: 16 residues. Trimming at V came to 0 bases and at J to 3 bases, leaving 6 bases not matched to a gene. CDR3: CASSQDLGQGGYEQYF. The DNA of the CDR3 is TGTGCCAGCAGCCAAGATCTGGGACAGGGAGGCTACGAGCAGTACTTC.